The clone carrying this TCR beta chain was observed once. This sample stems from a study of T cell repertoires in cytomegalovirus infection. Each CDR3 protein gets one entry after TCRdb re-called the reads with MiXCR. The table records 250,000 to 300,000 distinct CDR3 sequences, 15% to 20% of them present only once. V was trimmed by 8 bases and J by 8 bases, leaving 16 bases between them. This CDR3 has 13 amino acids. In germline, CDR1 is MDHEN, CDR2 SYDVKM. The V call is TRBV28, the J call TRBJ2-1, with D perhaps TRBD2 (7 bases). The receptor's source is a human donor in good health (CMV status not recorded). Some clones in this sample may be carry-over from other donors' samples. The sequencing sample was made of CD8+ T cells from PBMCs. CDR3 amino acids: CASLGGEGDEQFF. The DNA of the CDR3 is TGTGCCAGCCTAGGGGGGGAAGGAGATGAGCAGTTCTTC. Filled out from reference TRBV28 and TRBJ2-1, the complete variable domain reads DVKVTQSSRYLVKRTGEKVFLECVQDMDHENMFWYRQDPGLGLRLIYFSYDVKMKEKGDIPEGYSVSREKKERFSLILESASTNQTSMYLCASLGGEGDEQFFGPGTRLTVL.